This T cell receptor beta chain derives from a study of blood T cell repertoires in COVID-19. Study-wide background: Samples came from the United States, Italy and Spain, spanning acute and convalescent COVID-19.

Authors' processing steps: Reference gene primer amplification gave nucleated cell count estimates. Only in-frame clones appear in the TCRdb table, and some are missing; sequencing was by immunoSEQ multiplex PCR. That table gives V, J and clone size, and the DNA gave D and trimming. This sample has 250,000 or so clones; approximately 90% occur once, and the top ten carry 0.99%. V was shortened by 6 bases and J by 6 bases, with 11 bases between the two germline ends. In germline, CDR1 is MNHNY, CDR2 SVGAGI (reference sequence). CDR3 length: 12 residues. The material sequenced was peripheral blood. The source is a woman aged 35 to 49 who had recovered from COVID-19. The chain couples TRBV6-6 to TRBJ1-1, with D uncertain. Here the CDR3 DNA reads TGTGCCAGCAGGGGCGCACCCCCTGAAGCTTTCTTT. It is translated as CASRGAPPEAFF.